A selection of T cell receptor beta chains follows, all from one sample in a study of T cell responses to AZD1222 COVID-19 vaccine. The table came from immunoSEQ multiplex PCR; TCRdb's copy has only in-frame clones and leaves some out. The sample table includes 150,000 or so clones. Specimen: peripheral blood. Source of these receptors: an adult in good health. CDR3s include the opening cysteine and the closing phenylalanine or tryptophan. A D gene is named only where the DNA matches it firmly.

D gene: -
V gene: TRBV2
CDR3 protein: CASSSGLRGETQYF

D gene: -
V gene: TRBV28
CDR3 protein: CASSRDAMGTGELFF

D gene: TRBD2
V gene: TRBV10-2
CDR3 protein: CASSGQLAGTSYEQYF

D gene: -
V gene: TRBV11-3
CDR3 protein: CASSPSPGGPYNEQFF

D gene: -
V gene: TRBV19
CDR3 protein: CASSMGETDGDGYTF

D gene: -
V gene: TRBV7-8
CDR3 protein: CASSALPGINYGYTF

D gene: TRBD2
V gene: TRBV5-1
CDR3 protein: CASSRRTSGTYEQYF

D gene: TRBD1
V gene: TRBV19
CDR3 protein: CASTDRGQLAKNIQYF

D gene: -
V gene: TRBV28
CDR3 protein: CASSSPRGGGGEKLFF

D gene: -
V gene: TRBV7-8
CDR3 protein: CASSLPRVAGELFF

D gene: -
V gene: TRBV19
CDR3 protein: CASSIRGLSGNTIYF